The 5 T cell receptor beta chains presented below share a single source sample, sequenced in a study of control samples from healthy donors and cancer patients. The repertoire was sequenced with immunoSEQ multiplex PCR; TCRdb's copy has only in-frame clones and lacks some. Here the sample spans some 200,000 clones, 91% being singletons. The material sequenced was blood. Source of these receptors: a woman aged 25 to 39 in good health.

This sequence joins TRBV4-2 and TRBJ2-1; 15 bases align to TRBD2. The J segment lost 7 bases and the V segment lost 0 bases, leaving 1 base of the junction unmatched. CDR3 length equals 16 residues. The germline V gene encodes CDR1 LGHNA and CDR2 YNFKEQ. CDR3 sequence: CASSQDGTSGGNEQFF. The DNA of the CDR3 is TGTGCCAGCAGCCAAGATGGGACTAGCGGGGGGAATGAGCAGTTCTTC.

The chain joins TRBV19 to TRBJ1-5; a weak D match, TRBD1 (5 bases). V dropped 2 bases and J dropped 6 bases, with 5 bases sitting between them. The CDR3 is made up of 12 amino acids. The germline V gene has CDR1 LNHDA and CDR2 SQIVND (reference sequence). CDR3 in amino acids: CASSIRGQPQHF. In DNA form, the CDR3 reads TGTGCCAGTAGTATAAGGGGTCAGCCCCAGCATTTT.

The chain couples TRBV6-5 to TRBJ2-5, with D perhaps matching TRBD1 (6 bases). The V and J ends lost 2 bases and 3 bases respectively, with 7 bases between them. The CDR3 covers 13 residues. The germline CDR1 and CDR2 sequences are MNHEY and SVGAGI. In DNA, the CDR3 is TGTGCCAGCAGTTACAGGGGGAAAGAGACCCAGTACTTC. Translating it yields CASSYRGKETQYF.

The sample holds a few counts of this clone. The chain combines TRBV6-4 with TRBJ2-1; 7 positions agree with TRBD2. After removal of 0 bases from V and 7 bases from J, the junction contained 6 bases not matched to a gene. The CDR3 has 15 amino acids. CDR1 is MRHNA and CDR2 is SNTAGT in the germline V gene. CDR3 protein: CASSDSSGEGNEQFF. The CDR3, as DNA: TGTGCCAGCAGTGACTCCAGCGGGGAGGGGAATGAGCAGTTCTTC.

To note about this clone: The same CDR3 is also encoded by other DNA sequences in this sample. The chain combines TRBV9 with TRBJ2-3; 9 bases are a match to TRBD2. Germline loops: CDR1 SGDLS, CDR2 YYNGEE. The ends lost 2 bases at V and 0 bases at J; junction bases unmatched: 1. The CDR3 is 15 amino acids. CDR3 nucleotide sequence: TGTGCCAGCAGCGTCGGGACTAGCAGCACAGATACGCAGTATTTT. Protein: CASSVGTSSTDTQYF.